This is a list of T cell receptor beta chains from one sample in a study of T-cell memory formation after mild COVID-19. TCRdb recomputed calls from the 5' RACE reads with MiXCR, one row per CDR3 protein. The sample includes around 340,000 distinct CDR3 sequences, 14% of them seen just once. The sample consisted of PBMCs or a T cell subset sorted from them (not recorded which). The receptors here all came from a man aged 18 to 29 who had mild COVID-19 (a few samples of this study predate the infection). Cell type and time point are not known. CDR3s include the opening cysteine and the closing phenylalanine or tryptophan. The order of the fields is clone size, V gene, CDR3 protein. Rows give clone size only sometimes, using once, few, many, or a class for an expanded clone.

few | TRBV6-2/TRBV6-3 | CASIGGGGETQYF
NA | TRBV7-2 | CASSWTGTIGGNEQFF
many | TRBV5-1 | CASSLAGKNIQYF
many | TRBV5-4 | CASTVGDRFDYGYTF
NA | TRBV25-1 | CASSPPGLAKTQYF
NA | TRBV25-1 | CASSESSGGLGEQYF
many | TRBV21-1 | CASSKARPDWDGEGPDGALFF
many | TRBV4-2 | CASSQDVAVGNEQFF
few | TRBV27 | CASGLDWQYF
NA | TRBV3-1 | CASCGQLTDTQYF
few | TRBV24-1 | CATSDSTSGGSKTQYF
few | TRBV7-2 | CASSLGPGRDTQYF
few | TRBV6-2/TRBV6-3 | CASSRGLAGTAYEQYF
once | TRBV12-3/TRBV12-4 | CASRRTGYYEQYF
NA | TRBV6-6 | CASTPGRISPDTQYF
NA | TRBV6-2/TRBV6-3 | CASCFTGVNEQFF
few | TRBV6-2/TRBV6-3 | CASSDPGTGADNEKLFF
many | TRBV4-2 | CASSPAILFSTGDYADTQYF
NA | TRBV12-3/TRBV12-4 | CATQGTGLAGYTF
NA | TRBV18 | CASSPAGTGLEAFF
many | TRBV7-9 | CASSLVRAFPAETQYF
NA | TRBV7-2 | CASSLLGVAVTDTQYF
NA | TRBV20-1 | CSAPLAGVVETQYF
few | TRBV4-2 | CASSQDAANQPQHF
NA | TRBV7-2 | CASSVTSGTQYGYTF
NA | TRBV6-2/TRBV6-3 | CASRATSSSYNEQFF
NA | TRBV2 | CASSEGQGSHYNEQFF
few | TRBV7-2 | CASSVRGTQYF
few | TRBV20-1 | CSARVGLGEAFF
few | TRBV25-1 | CASSDWANGELFF
many | TRBV12-3/TRBV12-4 | CASSLTGGSWGYTF
few | TRBV5-5 | CASSLGGNPLNIQYF
NA | TRBV12-3/TRBV12-4 | CASRLRQLGYTF
NA | TRBV6-2/TRBV6-3 | CASRPRGTSGIAKNIQYF
few | TRBV5-1 | CASVDRVMNGELFF
many | TRBV9 | CASSATYAGHMRAQYF
many | TRBV20-1 | CSAATSAGIQYF
NA | TRBV6-2/TRBV6-3 | CASSNPGLAGGHEQFF
NA | TRBV5-5 | CASSLAEKLFF
few | TRBV21-1 | CASSKGDHRVTGELFF
NA | TRBV5-1 | CASSSDRGRPYEQYF
many | TRBV29-1 | CSVWGQGGDEQFF
many | TRBV12-3/TRBV12-4 | CASSRTGGNQPQHF
NA | TRBV11-2 | CASSARQSQETQYF
NA | TRBV24-1 | CATSDSNQETQYF
NA | TRBV7-9 | CASSPWENIQYF
NA | TRBV11-2 | CASRTTGGSEQYF
few | TRBV19 | CASTETPGANVLTF
few | TRBV5-1 | CASSSEGVSYNEQFF
few | TRBV19 | CASSPGTGITEAFF
many | TRBV7-9 | CASSLTRGPRFNYGYTF
NA | TRBV12-3/TRBV12-4 | CASTPGTGLTGELFF
NA | TRBV29-1 | CSVVRLGETQYF
many | TRBV5-1 | CASSPNPASSYEQYF
few | TRBV6-2/TRBV6-3 | CASRPGTGEQYF